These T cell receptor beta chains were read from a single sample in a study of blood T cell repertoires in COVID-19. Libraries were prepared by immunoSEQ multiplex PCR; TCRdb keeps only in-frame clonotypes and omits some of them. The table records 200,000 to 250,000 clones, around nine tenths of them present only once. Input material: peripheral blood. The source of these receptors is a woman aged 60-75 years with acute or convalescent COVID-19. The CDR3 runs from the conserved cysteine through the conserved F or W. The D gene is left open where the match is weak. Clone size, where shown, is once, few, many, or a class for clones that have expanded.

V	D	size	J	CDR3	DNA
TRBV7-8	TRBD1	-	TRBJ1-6	CASSSRDRGVNSPLHF	TGTGCCAGCAGCTCGCGGGACAGGGGAGTTAATTCACCCCTCCACTTT
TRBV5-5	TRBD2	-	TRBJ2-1	CASSREGGGGYNEQFF	TGTGCCAGCAGCCGGGAGGGGGGAGGAGGATACAATGAGCAGTTCTTC
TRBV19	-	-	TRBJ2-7	CASSSRAGDEQYF	TGTGCCAGTAGTAGCAGGGCTGGGGACGAGCAGTACTTC
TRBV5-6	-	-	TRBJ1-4	CASSPDKSDEKLFF	TGTGCCAGCAGCCCAGACAAATCCGATGAAAAACTGTTTTTT
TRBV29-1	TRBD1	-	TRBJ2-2	CSVKASGQRTGELFF	TGCAGCGTCAAAGCATCGGGACAGCGCACCGGGGAGCTGTTTTTT
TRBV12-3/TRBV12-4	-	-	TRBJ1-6	CASSRSDNSPLHF	TGTGCCAGCAGTCGATCAGATAATTCACCCCTCCACTTT
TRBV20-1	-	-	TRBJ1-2	CSASVPTVNYGYTF	TGCAGTGCTAGTGTCCCAACAGTGAACTATGGCTACACCTTC
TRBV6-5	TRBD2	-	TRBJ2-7	CASSYARPGLIHEQYF	TGTGCCAGCAGTTACGCAAGACCGGGACTAATCCACGAGCAGTACTTC
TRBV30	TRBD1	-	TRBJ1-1	CAWRKIQGGTEAFF	TGTGCCTGGAGGAAAATACAGGGGGGAACTGAAGCTTTCTTT
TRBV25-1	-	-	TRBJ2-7	CASSRIWHEQYF	TGTGCCAGCAGTCGAATATGGCACGAGCAGTACTTC
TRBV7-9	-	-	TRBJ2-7	CASSLAGGHYEQYF	TGTGCCAGCAGCCTCGCAGGGGGGCACTACGAGCAGTACTTC
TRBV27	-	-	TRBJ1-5	CASSRGGLYQPQHF	TGTGCCAGCAGTCGGGGGGGGTTGTATCAGCCCCAGCATTTT
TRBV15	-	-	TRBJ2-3	CATSRARIAGQPNLYF	TGTGCCACCAGCAGAGCCAGGATCGCGGGACAGCCCAATCTATATTTT
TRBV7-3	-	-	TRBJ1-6	CASSLGPSYNSPLHF	TGTGCCAGCAGCTTGGGCCCCTCCTATAATTCACCCCTCCACTTT
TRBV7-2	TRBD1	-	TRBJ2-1	CASSLESGTGGIEQFF	TGTGCCAGCAGCTTAGAGTCCGGGACAGGGGGGATTGAGCAGTTCTTC
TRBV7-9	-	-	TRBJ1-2	CASSPGLVYGYTF	TGTGCCAGCAGCCCGGGACTGGTCTATGGCTACACCTTC
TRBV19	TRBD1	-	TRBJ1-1	CAARDREVRNTEAFF	TGTGCCGCCCGGGACAGGGAGGTTAGGAACACTGAAGCTTTCTTT
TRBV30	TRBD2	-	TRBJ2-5	CAWSTGTSGQETQYF	TGTGCCTGGAGTACTGGTACTAGCGGTCAAGAGACCCAGTACTTC
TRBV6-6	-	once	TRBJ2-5	CASSSFRETQYF	TGTGCCAGCAGTAGCTTTCGGGAGACCCAGTACTTC
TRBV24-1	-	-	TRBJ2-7	CATSDFTGGVYEQYF	TGTGCCACCAGTGATTTTACAGGGGGGGTCTACGAGCAGTACTTC
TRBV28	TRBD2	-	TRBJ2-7	CASNDGTSGSYEQYF	TGTGCCAGCAATGACGGGACTAGCGGTTCCTACGAGCAGTACTTC
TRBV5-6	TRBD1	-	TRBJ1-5	CASSSSGTGPFDQPQHF	TGTGCCAGCAGCTCCTCCGGGACAGGCCCCTTCGATCAGCCCCAGCATTTT
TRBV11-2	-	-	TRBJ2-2	CASSLQAGELFF	TGTGCCAGCAGCCTACAGGCCGGGGAGCTGTTTTTT
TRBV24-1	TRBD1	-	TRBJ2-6	CATSDTPKTGAGANVLTF	TGTGCCACCAGTGATACACCCAAAACAGGGGCGGGGGCCAACGTCCTGACTTTC
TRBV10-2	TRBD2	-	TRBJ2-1	CASSLGLETNEQFF	TGCGCCAGCAGTCTTGGACTAGAGACCAATGAGCAGTTCTTC
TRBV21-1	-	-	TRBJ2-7	CASSKLAGGVYEQYF	TGTGCCAGCAGCAAACTAGCGGGAGGTGTCTACGAGCAGTACTTC
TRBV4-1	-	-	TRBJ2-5	CASSQGWVKAGLKQTQYF	TGCGCCAGCAGCCAAGGGTGGGTGAAAGCGGGTCTAAAGCAGACCCAGTACTTC
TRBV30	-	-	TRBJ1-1	CAWIVKTGMNTEAFF	TGTGCCTGGATAGTTAAGACAGGCATGAACACTGAAGCTTTCTTT
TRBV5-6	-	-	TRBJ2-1	CASRVYGGPNNEQFF	TGTGCCAGCAGAGTTTACGGAGGACCTAACAATGAGCAGTTCTTC
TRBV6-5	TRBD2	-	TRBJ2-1	CASRLAGKSYNEQFF	TGTGCCAGCAGGCTAGCGGGAAAGTCCTACAATGAGCAGTTCTTC
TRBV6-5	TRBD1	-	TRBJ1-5	CASRLTGGIQPQHF	TGTGCCAGCAGGTTAACAGGGGGAATCCAGCCCCAGCATTTT
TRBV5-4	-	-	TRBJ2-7	CASSPAGRASILYF	TGTGCCAGCAGCCCGGCGGGGCGGGCCTCGATCTTGTACTTC
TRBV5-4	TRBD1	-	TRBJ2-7	CASSRDRALYEQYF	TGTGCCAGCAGCCGGGACAGGGCATTATACGAGCAGTACTTC
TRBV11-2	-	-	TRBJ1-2	CASSLDGQGGHYGYTF	TGTGCCAGCAGCTTAGATGGGCAGGGAGGACACTATGGCTACACCTTC
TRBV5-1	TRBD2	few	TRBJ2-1	CASSPRGSGVLYNEQFF	TGCGCCAGCAGCCCCCGGGGTAGCGGGGTACTCTACAATGAGCAGTTCTTC
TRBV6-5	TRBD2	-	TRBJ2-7	CASTPGRAGYEQYF	TGTGCCAGCACCCCCGGGAGGGCTGGGTACGAGCAGTACTTC
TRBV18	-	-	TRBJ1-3	CASSPSGGGQGNTIYF	TGTGCCAGCTCACCCTCCGGTGGTGGGCAAGGAAACACCATATATTTT
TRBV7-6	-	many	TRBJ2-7	CASSLALAGGYHEQYF	TGTGCCAGCAGCTTAGCATTGGCAGGGGGGTACCACGAGCAGTACTTC
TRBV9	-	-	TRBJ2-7	CASSRLTGHEQYF	TGTGCCAGCAGCCGTCTGACAGGCCACGAGCAGTACTTC
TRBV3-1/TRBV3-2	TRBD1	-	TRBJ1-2	CAAGQDPRGYTF	TGTGCCGCAGGACAGGACCCTCGCGGCTACACCTTC
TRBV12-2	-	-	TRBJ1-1	CASRLVGSGRSTEAFF	TGTGCAAGTCGCTTAGTAGGTAGCGGGCGGAGCACTGAAGCTTTCTTT
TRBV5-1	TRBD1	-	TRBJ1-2	CASSPIQGTNYGYTF	TGCGCCAGCAGCCCGATACAGGGGACTAACTATGGCTACACCTTC
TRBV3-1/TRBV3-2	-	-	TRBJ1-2	CASSQLQGSGYTF	TGTGCCAGCAGCCAGCTACAGGGAAGTGGCTACACCTTC
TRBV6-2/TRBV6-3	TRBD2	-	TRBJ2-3	CASSSSGSTDTQYF	TGTGCCAGCAGTTCTAGCGGAAGCACAGATACGCAGTATTTT
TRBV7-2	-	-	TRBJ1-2	CASSLELYGYTF	TGTGCCAGCAGCTTAGAACTCTATGGCTACACCTTC
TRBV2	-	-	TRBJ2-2	CASSRGTNTGELFF	TGTGCCAGCAGCCGGGGGACGAACACCGGGGAGCTGTTTTTT
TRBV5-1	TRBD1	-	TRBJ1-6	CASSLAGQGSHNSPLHF	TGCGCCAGCAGCTTGGCCGGACAGGGTTCGCATAATTCACCCCTCCACTTT
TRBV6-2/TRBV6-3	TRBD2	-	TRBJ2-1	CASSYPTTSSFYNEQFF	TGTGCCAGCAGTTACCCTACGACTAGCTCCTTTTACAATGAGCAGTTCTTC
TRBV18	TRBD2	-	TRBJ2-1	CASSPRSGEYNEQFF	TGTGCCAGCTCACCACGTAGCGGGGAATACAATGAGCAGTTCTTC
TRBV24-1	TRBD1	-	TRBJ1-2	CATRGQLNYGYTF	TGTGCCACCAGGGGACAGCTTAACTATGGCTACACCTTC
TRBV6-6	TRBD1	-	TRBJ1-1	CASRPAGTGVTEAFF	TGTGCCAGCAGGCCAGCCGGGACAGGGGTCACTGAAGCTTTCTTT
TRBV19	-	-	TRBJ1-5	CVSSSRGDQPQHF	TGTGTCAGTAGCAGCAGGGGCGATCAGCCCCAGCATTTT
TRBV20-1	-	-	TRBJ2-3	CSASGTGTDTQYF	TGCAGTGCTAGTGGTACGGGCACAGATACGCAGTATTTT
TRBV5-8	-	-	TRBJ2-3	CASSLARDTDTQYF	TGTGCCAGCAGCTTGGCGCGAGACACAGATACGCAGTATTTT
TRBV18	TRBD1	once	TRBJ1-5	CASSPEGQAYQPQHF	TGTGCCAGCTCACCTGAGGGACAGGCGTATCAGCCCCAGCATTTT
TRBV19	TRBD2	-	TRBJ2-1	CASSMFPPTSGHPRSGEQFF	TGTGCCAGTAGTATGTTCCCCCCCACTAGCGGGCACCCCCGCTCGGGTGAGCAGTTCTTC
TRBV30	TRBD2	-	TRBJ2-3	CAWSVKRGSTDTQYF	TGTGCCTGGAGTGTCAAGCGGGGGAGCACAGATACGCAGTATTTT